A selection of T cell receptor beta chains follows, all from one sample in a study of siplizumab effects on memory and regulatory T cells. Only in-frame clones appear in the TCRdb table, and some are missing; sequencing was by immunoSEQ multiplex PCR. This table has 45,000 to 60,000 clones, over 75% appearing once. Sequenced: naive CD8+ T cells sorted from blood. Receptors originate from a human donor in good health. The CDR3 runs from the conserved cysteine through the conserved F or W. Each record gives: V gene, D gene, clone size, J gene, CDR3 protein, CDR3 DNA. The D gene is left open where the match is weak. Rows may omit the clone size; those that give it use once, few, many or a size class.

TRBV15,NA,NA,TRBJ2-7,CATSSSFKGVSYEQYF,TGTGCCACCAGCAGTTCCTTCAAAGGGGTGTCCTACGAGCAGTACTTC
TRBV6-5,NA,few,TRBJ1-2,CASSPTGSYGYTF,TGTGCCAGCAGCCCCACGGGGTCCTATGGCTACACCTTC
TRBV6-4,TRBD1,NA,TRBJ1-1,CASSDTTGGGANTEAFF,TGTGCCAGCAGTGACACAACAGGGGGGGGCGCGAACACTGAAGCTTTCTTT
TRBV19,TRBD1,NA,TRBJ2-7,CASSISQGTEQYF,TGTGCCAGTAGTATCTCACAGGGGACCGAGCAGTACTTC
TRBV7-6,NA,NA,TRBJ2-7,CASSSSGGMSYEQYF,TGTGCCAGCAGCTCAAGTGGCGGAATGTCCTACGAGCAGTACTTC
TRBV10-1,TRBD2,NA,TRBJ2-5,CASSDLSGSETQYF,TGCGCCAGCAGTGACCTTAGCGGGAGCGAGACCCAGTACTTC
TRBV5-1,NA,NA,TRBJ2-1,CASSLSGNEQFF,TGCGCCAGCAGCTTGTCGGGGAATGAGCAGTTCTTC
TRBV19,NA,NA,TRBJ1-2,CASSPGFNYGYTF,TGTGCCAGTAGCCCTGGGTTTAACTATGGCTACACCTTC
TRBV5-6,TRBD1,few,TRBJ1-5,CASSLGQGDQPQHF,TGTGCCAGCAGCTTGGGGCAGGGGGATCAGCCCCAGCATTTT
TRBV4-1,NA,NA,TRBJ1-2,CASSHGRAAGYTF,TGCGCCAGCAGCCACGGGAGGGCGGCGGGCTACACCTTC
TRBV18,TRBD1,NA,TRBJ2-7,CASSPSDRAGSYEQYF,TGTGCCAGCTCACCCTCCGACAGGGCAGGCTCCTACGAGCAGTACTTC
TRBV27,NA,NA,TRBJ2-5,CASGKIRDSQETQYF,TGTGCCAGCGGGAAAATCAGGGATAGCCAAGAGACCCAGTACTTC
TRBV2,TRBD1,NA,TRBJ2-7,CASTGQNSYEQYF,TGTGCCAGCACGGGACAGAATTCCTACGAGCAGTACTTC
TRBV6-5,NA,NA,TRBJ2-7,CASGTYEQYF,TGTGCCAGTGGGACGTACGAGCAGTACTTC
TRBV10-3,NA,NA,TRBJ2-2,CAISESGTGRAGELFF,TGTGCCATCAGTGAGTCAGGCACAGGGCGGGCCGGGGAGCTGTTTTTT
TRBV6-6,TRBD1,NA,TRBJ2-7,CASSNRDRGYEQYF,TGTGCCAGCAGTAACCGGGACAGGGGTTACGAGCAGTACTTC
TRBV4-2,NA,NA,TRBJ2-1,CASSQDGWEVYNEQFF,TGTGCCAGCAGCCAAGATGGGTGGGAGGTCTACAATGAGCAGTTCTTC
TRBV7-9,NA,NA,TRBJ2-7,CASSPQLTYEQYF,TGTGCCAGCAGCCCGCAGCTAACCTACGAGCAGTACTTC
TRBV5-4,NA,once,TRBJ2-7,CASSTDSSGYEQYF,TGTGCCAGCAGCACGGACTCCTCGGGTTACGAGCAGTACTTC
TRBV6-1,TRBD1,NA,TRBJ2-7,CASSDRASSYEQYF,TGTGCCAGCAGCGACAGGGCGAGCTCCTACGAGCAGTACTTC
TRBV5-4,NA,NA,TRBJ1-2,CASRRNIAPNYGYTF,TGTGCCAGCAGACGAAACATAGCACCTAACTATGGCTACACCTTC
TRBV18,NA,NA,TRBJ2-5,CASSTGPVYQETQYF,TGTGCCAGCTCAACGGGACCCGTGTACCAAGAGACCCAGTACTTC
TRBV9,NA,NA,TRBJ2-2,CASSVASGELFF,TGTGCCAGCAGCGTAGCTTCCGGGGAGCTGTTTTTT
TRBV27,TRBD2,NA,TRBJ2-3,CASSLSSGGTDTQYF,TGTGCCAGCAGTTTGTCTAGCGGGGGTACAGATACGCAGTATTTT
TRBV4-1,NA,few,TRBJ1-5,CASSQERQYSNQPQHF,TGCGCCAGCAGCCAAGAGAGGCAGTATAGCAATCAGCCCCAGCATTTT
TRBV2,NA,NA,TRBJ2-7,CASLGVGFYEQYF,TGTGCCAGCTTGGGGGTCGGGTTCTACGAGCAGTACTTC
TRBV10-1,NA,few,TRBJ1-1,CASSGMNTEAFF,TGCGCCAGCAGTGGGATGAACACTGAAGCTTTCTTT
TRBV7-9,NA,once,TRBJ1-2,CASSSQVPSNYGYTF,TGTGCCAGCAGCTCGCAGGTTCCATCTAACTATGGCTACACCTTC
TRBV5-8,TRBD1,once,TRBJ1-1,CASSPRDRWMNTEAFF,TGTGCCAGCAGCCCCCGGGACAGATGGATGAACACTGAAGCTTTCTTT
TRBV29-1,TRBD1,NA,TRBJ1-2,CSVGTGHGYTF,TGCAGCGTTGGGACAGGGCATGGCTACACCTTC
TRBV4-1,TRBD1,NA,TRBJ2-1,CASSHWTGDPLDEQFF,TGCGCCAGCAGCCACTGGACAGGGGATCCCCTCGATGAGCAGTTCTTC
TRBV6-5,NA,NA,TRBJ2-2,CASSYYGGTGELFF,TGTGCCAGCAGTTACTACGGGGGCACCGGGGAGCTGTTTTTT
TRBV12-5,NA,NA,TRBJ2-7,CASGFGTAYEQYF,TGTGCTAGTGGTTTTGGGACGGCTTACGAGCAGTACTTC
TRBV4-1,NA,NA,TRBJ1-5,CASSQGGGKNQPQHF,TGCGCCAGCAGCCAAGGCGGGGGGAAGAATCAGCCCCAGCATTTT
TRBV4-1,NA,few,TRBJ1-1,CASSFHPGDMNTEAFF,TGCGCCAGCAGCTTCCACCCGGGGGATATGAACACTGAAGCTTTCTTT
TRBV9,TRBD1,NA,TRBJ2-2,CASSERGLAGTGELFF,TGTGCCAGCAGCGAGAGGGGGCTAGCCGGCACCGGGGAGCTGTTTTTT
TRBV10-1,NA,NA,TRBJ2-2,CASSAKRDKNTGELFF,TGCGCCAGCAGTGCGAAACGGGACAAAAACACCGGGGAGCTGTTTTTT
TRBV21-1,NA,NA,TRBJ2-7,CASRTDYEQYF,TGTGCCAGCCGGACGGACTACGAGCAGTACTTC
TRBV9,NA,NA,TRBJ2-7,CASSVEALATYEQYF,TGTGCCAGCAGCGTAGAGGCGTTGGCTACCTACGAGCAGTACTTC
TRBV10-3,NA,NA,TRBJ2-1,CAIKEGQIYNEQFF,TGTGCCATCAAGGAGGGACAAATCTACAATGAGCAGTTCTTC
TRBV4-1,NA,NA,TRBJ2-2,CASSQPGAGELFF,TGCGCCAGCAGCCAACCGGGTGCCGGGGAGCTGTTTTTT
TRBV10-3,NA,NA,TRBJ2-3,CATSGADTQYF,TGTGCCACCTCAGGGGCGGATACGCAGTATTTT
TRBV9,NA,NA,TRBJ2-1,CASRGRGHEQFF,TGTGCCAGCAGAGGCAGGGGCCATGAGCAGTTCTTC
TRBV7-9,NA,few,TRBJ2-7,CASSEGSAGYEQYF,TGTGCCAGCAGTGAGGGGAGCGCGGGTTACGAGCAGTACTTC
TRBV5-5,NA,NA,TRBJ1-3,CASSLGPWDGNTIYF,TGTGCCAGCAGCTTGGGTCCATGGGATGGAAACACCATATATTTT
TRBV12-5,TRBD2,NA,TRBJ2-7,CASGLGGRDEQYF,TGTGCTAGTGGTTTAGGAGGGAGGGACGAGCAGTACTTC
TRBV29-1,NA,few,TRBJ1-2,CSVDSVSGYTF,TGCAGCGTTGATTCGGTCTCGGGCTACACCTTC
TRBV11-2,TRBD2,NA,TRBJ2-5,CASSLSGEAETQYF,TGTGCCAGCAGCCTTAGCGGGGAAGCGGAGACCCAGTACTTC
TRBV27,NA,NA,TRBJ2-7,CASSPLSGGSYEQYF,TGTGCCAGCAGTCCTTTATCTGGGGGATCCTACGAGCAGTACTTC